These 3 T cell receptor beta chains were all obtained from the same sample, sequenced in a study of tumor and adjacent non-tumor tissue in lung cancer. This sample's RNA came from whole unsorted tissue. A modified ARM-PCR protocol with three rounds of nested PCR amplified TCRbeta. TCRdb passed the multiplex PCR reads through MiXCR, listing each CDR3 protein once. Found here are approximately 130,000 distinct CDR3 sequences, 66% of them singletons; the top ten hold roughly 13%. The sequenced sample was lung tumor tissue. All receptors derive from a man younger than 40 with non-small cell lung cancer.

In the case of this clonotype: A clone one base away is much larger, so this may be a read error. The rearrangement uses TRBV12-3 or TRBV12-4 and TRBJ2-1; no firm D call. This CDR3 spans 15 amino acids. The germline V and J ends were trimmed by 1 base and 7 bases, with 14 bases remaining between them. In DNA form, the CDR3 reads TGTGCCAGCAGTTTAGAGGCTAAACAAGGGAATGAGCAGTTCTTC. As protein: CASSLEAKQGNEQFF.

A single count supports this clonotype. The germline gene is not matched at one end of the junction; a read error may be the cause. V is TRBV20-1 and J is TRBJ1-5; tentative D call: TRBD1 (5 bases). Germline CDR1 reads DFQATT; CDR2 reads SNEGSKA (reference sequence). This CDR3 has 15 residues. Here the CDR3 DNA reads TGCACTGCTAGAGTTTGGGGGGGAGACGATCAGCCCCAGCATTTT. It encodes CTARVWGGDDQPQHF.

As to this clonotype: A junction boundary mismatches the germline segment, possibly from a read error. The chain links TRBV12-3 or TRBV12-4 to TRBJ1-2, with a weak D call TRBD1 (5 bases). The CDR3 sequence is 11 residues long. CDR3 bases: TGTGTCAGCAGTGAAGGGACTGGCTACACATTC. Translating it yields CVSSEGTGYTF.